The sequence of this T cell receptor (beta chain) was determined in a study of cytomegalovirus exposure and HLA in healthy donors. Study-level findings and limits: Cytomegalovirus association was listed for roughly 160 TCR beta chains.

Both 60 Vbeta primers and 13 Jbeta primers went into the PCR. Produced via immunoSEQ multiplex PCR; TCRdb's table is partial and in-frame only. The table has over 150,000 clones, 79% seen once; the top ten hold 1.5% to 1.7%. As for this clone: Its antigen is unidentified.

CDR3 length: 14 residues. Germline CDR1 SEHNR, CDR2 FQNEAQ (reference sequence). Trimming cost V 2 bases and J 6 bases, with 13 bases left between them. The specimen was PBMCs. The clonotype comes from a girl between 10 and 17 years old in good health and CMV-seropositive. V gene TRBV7-9 combines with J gene TRBJ1-2; D not certain. This CDR3 reads CASSLIGGADGYTF. CDR3 bases: TGTGCCAGCAGCTTAATAGGCGGTGCCGATGGCTACACCTTC.